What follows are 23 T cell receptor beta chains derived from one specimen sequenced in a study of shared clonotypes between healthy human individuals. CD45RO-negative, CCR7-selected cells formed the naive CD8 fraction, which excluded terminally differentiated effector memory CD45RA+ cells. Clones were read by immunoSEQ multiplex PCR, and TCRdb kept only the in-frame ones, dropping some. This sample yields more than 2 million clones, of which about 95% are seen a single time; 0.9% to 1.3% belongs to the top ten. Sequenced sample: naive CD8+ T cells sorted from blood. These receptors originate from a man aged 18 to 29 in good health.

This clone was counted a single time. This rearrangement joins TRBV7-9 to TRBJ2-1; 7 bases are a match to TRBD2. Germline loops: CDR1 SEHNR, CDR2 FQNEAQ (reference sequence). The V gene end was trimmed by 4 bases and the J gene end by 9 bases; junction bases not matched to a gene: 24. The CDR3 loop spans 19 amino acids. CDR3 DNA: TGTGCCAGCAGCTCAACGTACTTCTCTGGGGGACTACCTTCCACTGAGCAGTTCTTC. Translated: CASSSTYFSGGLPSTEQFF. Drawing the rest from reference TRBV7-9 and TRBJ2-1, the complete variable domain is DTGVSQNPRHKITKRGQNVTFRCDPISEHNRLYWYRQTLGQGPEFLTYFQNEAQLEKSRLLSDRFSAERPKGSFSTLEIQRTEQGDSAMYLCASSSTYFSGGLPSTEQFFGPGTRLTVL.

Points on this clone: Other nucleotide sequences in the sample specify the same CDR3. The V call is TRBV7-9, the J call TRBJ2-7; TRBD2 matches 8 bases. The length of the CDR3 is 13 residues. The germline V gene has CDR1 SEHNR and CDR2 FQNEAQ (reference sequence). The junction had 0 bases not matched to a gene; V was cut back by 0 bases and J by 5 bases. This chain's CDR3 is CASSLAGRDEQYF. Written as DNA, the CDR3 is TGTGCCAGCAGCTTAGCCGGGAGGGACGAGCAGTACTTC. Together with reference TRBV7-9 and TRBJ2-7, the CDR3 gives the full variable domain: DTGVSQNPRHKITKRGQNVTFRCDPISEHNRLYWYRQTLGQGPEFLTYFQNEAQLEKSRLLSDRFSAERPKGSFSTLEIQRTEQGDSAMYLCASSLAGRDEQYFGPGTRLTVT.

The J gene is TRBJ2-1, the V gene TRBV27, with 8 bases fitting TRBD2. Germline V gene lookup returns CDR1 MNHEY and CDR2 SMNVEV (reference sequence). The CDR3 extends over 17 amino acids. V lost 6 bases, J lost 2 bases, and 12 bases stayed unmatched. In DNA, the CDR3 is TGTGCCAGCAGCCCTGTTCCTAGCGGGCTAACCTACAATGAGCAGTTCTTC. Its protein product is CASSPVPSGLTYNEQFF.

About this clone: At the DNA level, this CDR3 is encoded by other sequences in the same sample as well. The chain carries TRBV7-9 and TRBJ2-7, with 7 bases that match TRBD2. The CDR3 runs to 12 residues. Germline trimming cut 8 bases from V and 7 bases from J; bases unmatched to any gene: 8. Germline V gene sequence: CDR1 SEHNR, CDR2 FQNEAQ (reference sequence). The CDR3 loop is CASSRLAHEQYF. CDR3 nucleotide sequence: TGTGCCAGCTCCCGACTAGCTCATGAGCAGTACTTC.

The CDR3 coding sequence is TGTGCCAGCAGCCTGGGACAGGGAATGGGTACCTACGAGCAGTACTTC. The encoded protein is CASSLGQGMGTYEQYF. The V gene is TRBV5-6, the J gene TRBJ2-7; 9 bases are a match to TRBD1. The CDR3 runs 16 residues. V trimming: 4 bases; J trimming: 2 bases; junction bases outside the gene matches: 10. Per germline, CDR1 SGHDT and CDR2 YYEEEE. The variable domain in full, completed from reference TRBV5-6 and TRBJ2-7, reads DAGVTQSPTHLIKTRGQQVTLRCSPKSGHDTVSWYQQALGQGPQFIFQYYEEEERQRGNFPDRFSGHQFPNYSSELNVNALLLGDSALYLCASSLGQGMGTYEQYFGPGTRLTVT.

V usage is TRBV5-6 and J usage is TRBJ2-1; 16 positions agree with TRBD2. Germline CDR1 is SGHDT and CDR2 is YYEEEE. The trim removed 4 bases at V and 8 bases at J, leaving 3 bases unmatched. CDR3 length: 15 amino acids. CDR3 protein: CASSLGTSGRDEQFF. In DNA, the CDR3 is TGTGCCAGCAGCCTCGGGACTAGCGGGAGGGATGAGCAGTTCTTC.

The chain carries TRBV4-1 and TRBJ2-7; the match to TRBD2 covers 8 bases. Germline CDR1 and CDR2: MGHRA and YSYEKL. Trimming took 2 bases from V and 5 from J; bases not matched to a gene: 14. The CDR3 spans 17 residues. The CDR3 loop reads CASSQTSYGLLADEQYF. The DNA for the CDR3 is TGCGCCAGCAGCCAAACTTCGTATGGTTTACTAGCGGACGAGCAGTACTTC.

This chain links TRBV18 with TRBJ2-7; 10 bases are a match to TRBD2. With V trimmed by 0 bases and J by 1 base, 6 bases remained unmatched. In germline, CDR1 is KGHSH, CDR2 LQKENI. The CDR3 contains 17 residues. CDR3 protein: CASSPPKGTSESYEQYF. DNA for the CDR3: TGTGCCAGCTCACCACCAAAGGGGACTAGCGAGTCCTACGAGCAGTACTTC.

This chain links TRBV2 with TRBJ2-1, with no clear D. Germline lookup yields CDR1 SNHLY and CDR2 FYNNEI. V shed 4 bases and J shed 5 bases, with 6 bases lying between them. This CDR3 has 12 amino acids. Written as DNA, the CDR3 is TGTGCCAGCAGTGTGTGGGACAATGAGCAGTTCTTC. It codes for CASSVWDNEQFF.

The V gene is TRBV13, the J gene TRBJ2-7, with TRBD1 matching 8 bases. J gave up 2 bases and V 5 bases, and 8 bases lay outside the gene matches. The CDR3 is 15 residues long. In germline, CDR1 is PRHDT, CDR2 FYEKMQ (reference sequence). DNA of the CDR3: TGTGCCAGCAGCAAGGGACAGGTTCCCCCCTACGAGCAGTACTTC. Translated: CASSKGQVPPYEQYF.

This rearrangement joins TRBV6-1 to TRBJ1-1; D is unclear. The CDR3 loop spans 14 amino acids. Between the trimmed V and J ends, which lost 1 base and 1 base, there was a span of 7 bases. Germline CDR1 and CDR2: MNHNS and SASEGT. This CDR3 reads CASSEVSENTEAFF. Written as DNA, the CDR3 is TGTGCCAGCAGTGAAGTGTCCGAGAACACTGAAGCTTTCTTT.

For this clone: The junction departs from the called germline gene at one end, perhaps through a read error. DNA of the CDR3: TGTGCTAGCAGCTGGAGGGTAAACACCGGGGAGCTGTTTTTT. As protein: CASSWRVNTGELFF. V is TRBV7-7 and J is TRBJ2-2, with D perhaps TRBD2 (6 bases). The length of the CDR3 is 14 residues. CDR1 is SSHAT, CDR2 FNYEAQ, per germline (reference sequence).

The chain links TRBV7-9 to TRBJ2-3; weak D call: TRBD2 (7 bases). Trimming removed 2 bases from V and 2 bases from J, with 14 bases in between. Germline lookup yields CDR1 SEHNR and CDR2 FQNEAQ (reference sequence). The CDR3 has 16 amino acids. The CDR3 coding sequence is TGTGCCAGCAGCTTATACGGCGGGGGCTTCACAGATACGCAGTATTTT. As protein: CASSLYGGGFTDTQYF.

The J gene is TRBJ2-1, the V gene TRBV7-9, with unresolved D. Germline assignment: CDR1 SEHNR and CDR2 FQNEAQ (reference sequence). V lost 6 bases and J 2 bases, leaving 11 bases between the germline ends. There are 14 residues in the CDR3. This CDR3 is CASRPLWPYNEQFF. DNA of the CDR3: TGTGCCAGCAGGCCCCTATGGCCCTACAATGAGCAGTTCTTC.

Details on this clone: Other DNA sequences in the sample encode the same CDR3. The CDR3 nucleotides read TGTGCCAGCAGCGTAGGCGGAGGCACCTACGAGCAGTACTTC. As protein: CASSVGGGTYEQYF. The chain uses TRBV9 and TRBJ2-7; D may be TRBD2 (5 bases). The CDR3 extends over 14 amino acids. Germline-derived CDR1 and CDR2 are SGDLS and YYNGEE. The V and J ends lost 0 bases and 2 bases respectively, with 9 bases between them.

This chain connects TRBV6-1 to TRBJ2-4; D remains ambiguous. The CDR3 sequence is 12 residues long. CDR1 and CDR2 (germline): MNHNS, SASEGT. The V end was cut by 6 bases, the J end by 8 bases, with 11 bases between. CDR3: CASRTFWDIQYF. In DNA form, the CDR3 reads TGTGCCAGCAGGACCTTTTGGGACATTCAGTACTTC.

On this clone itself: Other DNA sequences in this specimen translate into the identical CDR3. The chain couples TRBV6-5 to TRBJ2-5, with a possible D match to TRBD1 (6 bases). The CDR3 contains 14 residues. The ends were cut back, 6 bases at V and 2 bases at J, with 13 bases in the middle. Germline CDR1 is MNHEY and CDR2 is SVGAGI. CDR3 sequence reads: CASSPGQLQETQYF. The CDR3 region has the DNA TGTGCCAGCAGCCCCGGACAGTTACAAGAGACCCAGTACTTC.

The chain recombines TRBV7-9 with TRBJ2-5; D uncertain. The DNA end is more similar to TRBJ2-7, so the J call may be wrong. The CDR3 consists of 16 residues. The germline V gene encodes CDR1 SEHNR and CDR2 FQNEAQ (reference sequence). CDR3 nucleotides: TGTGCCAGCAGTCCAGGAAGGCCCCCGGTAGACTACGAGCAGTACTTC. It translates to CASSPGRPPVDYEQYF.

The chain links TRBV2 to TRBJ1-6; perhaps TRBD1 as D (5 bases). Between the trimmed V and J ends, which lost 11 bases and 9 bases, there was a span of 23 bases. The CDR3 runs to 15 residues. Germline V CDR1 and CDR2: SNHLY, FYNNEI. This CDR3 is CAGVAGTLGSSPLHF. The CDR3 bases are TGTGCCGGTGTAGCAGGGACCCTGGGGAGTTCACCCCTCCACTTT.

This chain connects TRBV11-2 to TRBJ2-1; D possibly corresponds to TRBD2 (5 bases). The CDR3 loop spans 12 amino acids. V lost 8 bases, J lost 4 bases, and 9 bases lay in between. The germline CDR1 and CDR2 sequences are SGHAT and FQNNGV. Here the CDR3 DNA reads TGTGCCAGCTCAGCGGATTACAATGAGCAGTTCTTC. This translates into CASSADYNEQFF.

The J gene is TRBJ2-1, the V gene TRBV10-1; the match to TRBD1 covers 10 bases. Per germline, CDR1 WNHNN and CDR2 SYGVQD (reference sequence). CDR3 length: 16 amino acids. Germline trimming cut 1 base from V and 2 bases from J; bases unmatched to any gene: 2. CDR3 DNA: TGCGCCAGCAGTGAGTGGACAGGGGGTGCCTACAATGAGCAGTTCTTC. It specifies CASSEWTGGAYNEQFF.

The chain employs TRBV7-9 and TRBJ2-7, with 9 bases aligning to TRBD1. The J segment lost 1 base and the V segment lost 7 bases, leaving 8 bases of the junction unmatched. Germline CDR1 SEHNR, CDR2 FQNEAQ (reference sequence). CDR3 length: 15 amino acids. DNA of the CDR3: TGTGCCAGCAACAAGGGGGGACAGGGATCCTACGAGCAGTACTTC. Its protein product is CASNKGGQGSYEQYF.

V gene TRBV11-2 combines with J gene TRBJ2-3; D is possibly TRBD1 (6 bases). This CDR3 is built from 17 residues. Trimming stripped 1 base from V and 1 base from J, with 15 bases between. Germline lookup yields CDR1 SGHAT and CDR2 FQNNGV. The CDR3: CASSLGSQGHRTDTQYF. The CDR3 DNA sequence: TGTGCCAGCAGCTTAGGTAGCCAGGGGCATCGCACAGATACGCAGTATTTT.